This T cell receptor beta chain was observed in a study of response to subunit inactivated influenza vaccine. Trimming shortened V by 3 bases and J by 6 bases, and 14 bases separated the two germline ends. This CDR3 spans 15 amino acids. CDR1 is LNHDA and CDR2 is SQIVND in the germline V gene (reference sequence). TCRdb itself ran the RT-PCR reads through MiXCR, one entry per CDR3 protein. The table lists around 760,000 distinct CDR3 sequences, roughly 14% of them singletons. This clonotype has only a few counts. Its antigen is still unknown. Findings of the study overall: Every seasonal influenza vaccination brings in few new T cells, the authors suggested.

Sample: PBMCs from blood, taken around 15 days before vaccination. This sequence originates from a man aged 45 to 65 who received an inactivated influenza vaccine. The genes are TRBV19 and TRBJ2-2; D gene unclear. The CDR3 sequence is CASSIASAIAGELFF. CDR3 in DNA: TGTGCCAGTAGTATTGCTTCCGCTATCGCCGGGGAGCTGTTTTTT.